Sequencing of this T cell receptor beta chain was carried out in a study of T cell responses to AZD1222 COVID-19 vaccine. Sequencing used immunoSEQ multiplex PCR; TCRdb keeps in-frame clones, though not all of them. The sample consists of approximately 60,000 clones, over 70% of them appearing once. V was clipped by 5 bases and J by 0 bases; unmatched bases: 7. In germline, CDR1 is MNHEY, CDR2 SMNVEV (reference sequence). The CDR3 sequence is 16 residues long. General study findings and limits: Nearly half of spike-specific TCRs reportedly go after variant regions that carry no mutations. Donors in the cohort were predominantly white British and more often female, and clonal diversity was possibly underestimated. A rise in Spike-specific TCR breadth and depth followed two AZD1222 doses.

The sample holds one count of this clone. Its antigen remains unknown. V usage is TRBV27 and J usage is TRBJ1-2, with 9 positions matching TRBD1. This clonotype originated in an adult in good health. Sample: peripheral blood, taken on day 0 of AZD1222 vaccination. The CDR3 DNA reads as TGTGCCAGCAGTCCGGGACAGGGATCATCTAACTATGGCTACACCTTC. Translating gives CASSPGQGSSNYGYTF.